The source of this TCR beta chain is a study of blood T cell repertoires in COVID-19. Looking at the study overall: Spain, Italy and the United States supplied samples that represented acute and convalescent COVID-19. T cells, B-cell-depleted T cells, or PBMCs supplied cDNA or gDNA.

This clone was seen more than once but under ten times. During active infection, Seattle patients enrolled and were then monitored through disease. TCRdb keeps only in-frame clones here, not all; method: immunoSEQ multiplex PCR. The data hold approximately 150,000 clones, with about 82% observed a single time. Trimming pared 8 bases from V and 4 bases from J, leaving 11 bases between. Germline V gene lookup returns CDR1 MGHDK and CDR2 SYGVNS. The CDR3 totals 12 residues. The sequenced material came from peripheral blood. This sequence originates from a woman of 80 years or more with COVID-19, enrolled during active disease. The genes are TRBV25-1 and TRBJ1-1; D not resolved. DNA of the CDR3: TGTGCCAGCCGTGGGGAGGCCACTGAAGCTTTCTTT. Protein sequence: CASRGEATEAFF.